This entry lists 28 T cell receptor beta chains sequenced from one sample in a study of blood T cell repertoires in COVID-19. Profiled with immunoSEQ multiplex PCR; TCRdb holds only in-frame clones, not every one. The table shows approximately 270,000 clones, with approximately 85% occurring only once. Sequenced material: peripheral blood. The receptor set was obtained from a human donor with COVID-19, enrolled during active disease. The donor label of this sample is uncertain.

The rearrangement links TRBV7-9 to TRBJ2-7; unclear D gene. The V gene lost 3 bases and the J gene lost 3 bases, with 12 bases spanning the gap. The CDR3 consists of 14 residues. Germline V CDR1 and CDR2: SEHNR, FQNEAQ (reference sequence). This chain's CDR3 is CASSFGVGLYEQYF. The CDR3 DNA reads as TGTGCCAGCAGCTTCGGAGTAGGTCTCTACGAGCAGTACTTC.

This clone was picked up one time. The chain combines TRBV12-3 or TRBV12-4 with TRBJ2-7, with 7 bases lining up with TRBD2. Trimming at V came to 6 bases and at J to 3 bases, leaving 5 bases not matched to a gene. The CDR3 runs 13 residues. CDR3 loop: CASSLAEFYEQYF. In DNA, the CDR3 is TGTGCCAGCAGCCTAGCGGAGTTCTACGAGCAGTACTTC.

A few counts support this clone. The genes are TRBV19 and TRBJ1-1; D uncertain. CDR1 and CDR2 (germline): LNHDA, SQIVND (reference sequence). V was shortened by 1 base and J by 2 bases, with 11 bases between the two germline ends. The CDR3 is 15 amino acids. The CDR3 loop reads CASSIGSVINTEAFF. In DNA, the CDR3 is TGTGCCAGTAGTATAGGGTCGGTTATAAACACTGAAGCTTTCTTT.

Turning to this clone: Other nucleotide sequences from this sample produce the same CDR3. The V call is TRBV28, the J call TRBJ1-2; D gene ambiguous. Germline values: CDR1 MDHEN, CDR2 SYDVKM. V was clipped by 3 bases and J by 4 bases, with 9 bases between them. The length of the CDR3 is 13 residues. CDR3 in DNA: TGTGCCAGCAGTTTTGGAGGCAGCTATGGCTACACCTTC. Residues: CASSFGGSYGYTF.

The genes are TRBV10-3 and TRBJ1-6, with D perhaps matching TRBD1 (6 bases). The CDR3 is made up of 19 amino acids. The V end was cut by 1 base, the J end by 8 bases, with 24 bases between. The germline V gene has CDR1 ENHRY and CDR2 SYGVKD. This CDR3 reads CAISELGPAGGVADSPLHF. In DNA, the CDR3 is TGTGCCATCAGTGAGTTGGGACCTGCGGGGGGCGTCGCCGATTCACCCCTCCACTTT.

V gene TRBV12-3 or TRBV12-4 combines with J gene TRBJ1-2, with a possible D match to TRBD1 (5 bases). CDR3 length equals 13 residues. The germline V and J ends were trimmed by 7 bases and 6 bases, with 15 bases remaining between them. CDR3 sequence reads: CASTLNGGDGYTF. As DNA, the CDR3 is TGTGCCAGCACTCTTAACGGGGGGGATGGCTACACCTTC.

The V gene is TRBV2, the J gene TRBJ2-3; D gene ambiguous. Deletions cut 4 bases from V and 2 bases from J, with 7 bases between. Germline lookup yields CDR1 SNHLY and CDR2 FYNNEI. The CDR3 runs 13 residues. The CDR3 coding sequence is TGTGCCAGCAGTGCGCAACTCACAGATACGCAGTATTTT. Residues: CASSAQLTDTQYF.

The chain employs TRBV24-1 and TRBJ2-3; 10 positions agree with TRBD2. Germline lookup yields CDR1 KGHDR and CDR2 SFDVKD. Losses at the gene ends were 5 bases for V and 0 bases for J; bases not matched to a gene: 4. CDR3 size: 16 residues. CDR3 amino acids: CATSGTSGTSTDTQYF. CDR3 DNA: TGTGCCACCAGTGGGACTAGCGGAACTAGCACAGATACGCAGTATTTT.

The V and J genes are TRBV29-1 and TRBJ1-1, with a tentative D call TRBD1 (5 bases). The V end was cut by 1 base, the J end by 4 bases, with 13 bases between. Germline loops: CDR1 SQVTM, CDR2 ANQGSEA. The length of the CDR3 is 14 residues. The CDR3 nucleotides read TGCAGCGTTGAAGGGGAGGGGTGGGGCACTGAAGCTTTCTTT. It is translated as CSVEGEGWGTEAFF.

This CDR3 reads CASSQEIRDRVNYGYTF. The CDR3 coding sequence is TGCGCCAGCAGCCAAGAAATAAGGGACAGGGTTAACTATGGCTACACCTTC. The chain joins TRBV4-1 to TRBJ1-2; TRBD1 agrees at 9 bases. Germline CDR1 reads MGHRA; CDR2 reads YSYEKL. J lost 1 base, V lost 0 bases, and 6 bases had no gene match. The CDR3 spans 17 residues.

Of note for this clone: One end of the junction fails to match germline, which may point to a read error. The chain has TRBV7-7 and TRBJ2-5; D gene ambiguous. The germline V gene encodes CDR1 SSHAT and CDR2 FNYEAQ (reference sequence). The CDR3 consists of 12 residues. In DNA form, the CDR3 reads TGTGCTAGCAGCCCCGACCAAGAGACCCAGTACTTC. Its protein is CASSPDQETQYF.

This sequence joins TRBV28 and TRBJ1-1, with D uncertain. The CDR3 consists of 13 residues. Germline loops: CDR1 MDHEN, CDR2 SYDVKM. V dropped 4 bases and J dropped 4 bases, with 10 bases sitting between them. The CDR3 nucleotides are TGTGCCAGCAGTTCAGACATTTTCACTGAAGCTTTCTTT. As protein: CASSSDIFTEAFF.

Only a few counts were recorded for this clone. The chain combines TRBV19 with TRBJ2-1; 10 nucleotides match TRBD2. J was trimmed by 3 bases and V by 2 bases; bases with no gene match: 4. Germline CDR1 LNHDA, CDR2 SQIVND (reference sequence). The CDR3 has 16 amino acids. CDR3 loop: CASSITPSGSYNEQFF. The CDR3 DNA reads TGTGCCAGTAGTATAACTCCTAGCGGGAGCTACAATGAGCAGTTCTTC.

This sequence joins TRBV27 and TRBJ1-4, with 8 bases lining up with TRBD1. V was pared by 2 bases and J by 8 bases, with 10 bases of the junction left unmatched. This CDR3 has 16 residues. CDR1 and CDR2 from the germline V gene are MNHEY and SMNVEV (reference sequence). CDR3 in amino acids: CASSLMPGGTEEKLFF. In DNA, the CDR3 is TGTGCCAGCAGTTTAATGCCAGGGGGCACCGAGGAAAAACTGTTTTTT.

About this clone itself: The junction does not match germline at one end; this may be a read error. The chain couples TRBV7-7 to TRBJ2-2, with 9 positions matching TRBD1. The CDR3 contains 15 residues. The germline gives CDR1 SSHAT, CDR2 FNYEAQ (reference sequence). CDR3 amino acids: CASSRQGANTGELFF. The CDR3 coding sequence is TGTGCTAGCAGCCGACAGGGGGCGAACACCGGGGAGCTGTTTTTT.

This chain uses TRBV19 with TRBJ1-5; 9 bases map to TRBD1. Germline trimming cut 5 bases from V and 7 bases from J; bases unmatched to any gene: 3. Looked up from germline, CDR1 is LNHDA and CDR2 is SQIVND (reference sequence). The CDR3 length is 13 residues. This CDR3 is CASSRQGDQPQHF. Here the CDR3 DNA reads TGTGCCAGTAGTCGACAGGGGGACCAGCCCCAGCATTTT.

The chain joins TRBV3-1 (or the pseudogene TRBV3-2) to TRBJ2-5; no clear D. CDR1 LGHDT and CDR2 YNNKEL come from the germline V gene (reference sequence). V was trimmed by 1 base and J by 2 bases, leaving 8 bases between them. There are 14 residues in the CDR3. CDR3 in amino acids: CASSQAQLQETQYF. DNA for the CDR3: TGTGCCAGCAGCCAAGCACAGCTGCAAGAGACCCAGTACTTC.

The gene calls are TRBV13 and TRBJ1-2; D not certain. Deletions cut 7 bases from V and 2 bases from J, with 14 bases between. CDR3 size: 14 residues. Germline V lookup: CDR1 PRHDT, CDR2 FYEKMQ (reference sequence). The CDR3 region is CASTETARNYGYTF. The CDR3 bases are TGTGCCAGCACCGAGACGGCCAGGAACTATGGCTACACCTTC. The complete variable domain, with remaining parts taken from reference TRBV13 and TRBJ1-2, reads AAGVIQSPRHLIKEKRETATLKCYPIPRHDTVYWYQQGPGQDPQFLISFYEKMQSDKGSIPDRFSAQQFSDYHSELNMSSLELGDSALYFCASTETARNYGYTFGSGTRLTVV.

This chain joins TRBV29-1 and TRBJ2-7; 9 bases map to TRBD1. Germline V gives CDR1 SQVTM, CDR2 ANQGSEA. The CDR3 is 14 residues long. The J segment lost 2 bases and the V segment lost 3 bases, leaving 5 bases of the junction unmatched. The CDR3 region is CSVDRDRDPYEQYF. CDR3 coding DNA: TGCAGCGTTGACCGGGACAGGGACCCCTACGAGCAGTACTTC.

The chain recombines TRBV27 with TRBJ2-2; TRBD2 is a possible D gene (6 bases). The V gene's germline CDR1 is MNHEY and CDR2 SMNVEV (reference sequence). Deletions cut 5 bases from V and 1 base from J, with 14 bases between. The CDR3 is made up of 16 amino acids. CDR3 nucleotides: TGTGCCAGCAGTCATAGATGGGACTTGAACACCGGGGAGCTGTTTTTT. As protein: CASSHRWDLNTGELFF.

This sequence joins TRBV29-1 and TRBJ1-2; possible D gene TRBD1, 6 bases. The CDR3 has 11 amino acids. V was shortened by 7 bases and J by 7 bases, with 13 bases between the two germline ends. Germline CDR1 reads SQVTM; CDR2 reads ANQGSEA. CDR3 nucleotides: TGCAGCGCTTGGACAGTCTCTGGCTACACCTTC. It is translated as CSAWTVSGYTF.

This clone has just one count. In DNA, the CDR3 is TGTGCCACCACCCAAATAGACAGGGCCTACAATGAGCAGTTCTTC. Translating it yields CATTQIDRAYNEQFF. This chain connects TRBV15 to TRBJ2-1; 7 bases line up with TRBD1. The CDR3 spans 15 residues. Germline CDR1 and CDR2: LNHNV and YYDKDF (reference sequence). The V segment lost 7 bases and the J segment 2 bases; nucleotides outside the gene matches: 8.

The J gene is TRBJ1-1, the V gene TRBV28; D is uncertain. Germline V gene sequence: CDR1 MDHEN, CDR2 SYDVKM. Deletions cut 5 bases from V and 5 bases from J, with 15 bases between. The CDR3 totals 14 residues. Here the CDR3 DNA reads TGTGCCAGCAGTCTTCCCCTAGCGGGAACTGAAGCTTTCTTT. This sequence encodes CASSLPLAGTEAFF.

This rearrangement joins TRBV5-4 to TRBJ2-3; 9 bases are a match to TRBD2. CDR1 and CDR2 from the germline V gene are SGHNT and YYREEE (reference sequence). Trimming at V came to 4 bases and at J to 2 bases, leaving 11 bases not matched to a gene. The CDR3 extends over 17 amino acids. The DNA of the CDR3 is TGTGCCAGCAGCCGGCTAGCGGGAAATAAACCCACAGATACGCAGTATTTT. Protein sequence: CASSRLAGNKPTDTQYF. Filled out from reference TRBV5-4 and TRBJ2-3, the complete variable domain reads ETGVTQSPTHLIKTRGQQVTLRCSSQSGHNTVSWYQQALGQGPQFIFQYYREEENGRGNFPPRFSGLQFPNYSSELNVNALELDDSALYLCASSRLAGNKPTDTQYFGPGTRLTVL.

The chain recombines TRBV2 with TRBJ2-1; D possibly corresponds to TRBD2 (5 bases). Per germline, CDR1 SNHLY and CDR2 FYNNEI. CDR3 size: 12 residues. The V gene lost 4 bases and the J gene lost 7 bases, with 8 bases spanning the gap. In nucleotides, the CDR3 is TGTGCCAGCAGTGCCGAGCGGAATGAGCAGTTCTTC. Amino acid sequence: CASSAERNEQFF.

This clone has a handful of counts. V usage is TRBV12-3 or TRBV12-4 and J usage is TRBJ1-1, with unresolved D. The length of the CDR3 is 13 residues. Between the trimmed V and J ends, which lost 6 bases and 10 bases, there was a span of 18 bases. DNA of the CDR3: TGTGCCAGCAGCGTGGAAGGACGTCGGGGAGCTTTCTTT. Its protein is CASSVEGRRGAFF.

The rearrangement links TRBV7-9 to TRBJ2-2, with D possibly matching TRBD1 (7 bases). V was clipped by 5 bases and J by 4 bases, with 17 bases between them. The V gene's germline CDR1 is SEHNR and CDR2 FQNEAQ (reference sequence). The CDR3 has 16 residues. The chain's CDR3 is CASSGGTVSSTGELFF. CDR3 bases: TGTGCCAGCAGCGGGGGGACAGTCTCGAGCACCGGGGAGCTGTTTTTT.

Concerning this clone: Distinct nucleotide sequences in the sample also encode this CDR3. V is TRBV9 and J is TRBJ2-3; D is perhaps TRBD2 (5 bases). V shed 0 bases and J shed 0 bases, with 8 bases lying between them. The germline gives CDR1 SGDLS, CDR2 YYNGEE. CDR3 length: 15 amino acids. The chain's CDR3 is CASSVAEGSTDTQYF. DNA for the CDR3: TGTGCCAGCAGCGTAGCCGAGGGAAGCACAGATACGCAGTATTTT.